This T cell receptor (beta chain) originates from a study of identifying expanded T cells in peripheral blood. Overall study results and limits: Clone count variance between roughly 2-week samples rose with total template count. Approximately 1.2 clones differed between technical replicates, versus approximately 16 and 20 over time.

As for this clone: Antigen: not known.

Collection occurred without any documented infections or immune events in donors. Sequencing was performed with immunoSEQ multiplex PCR; in TCRdb, only in-frame clones are kept and a portion is missing. The sample carries about 130,000 clones, 80% to 90% recorded once. The sample was blood. The clonotype was recovered from a person aged 18-70 years in good health.

The CDR3 DNA reads as TGCGCCAGCAGCTTAACAGGGGGTTCTGGGGCCAACGTCCTGACTTTC. It yields the protein CASSLTGGSGANVLTF. The rearrangement joins TRBV5-1 to TRBJ2-6; 8 bases line up with TRBD1. The V gene's germline CDR1 is SGHRS and CDR2 YFSETQ. Trimming took 2 bases from V and 1 from J; bases not matched to a gene: 2. The CDR3 is 16 amino acids.